The sequence of this T cell receptor beta chain was determined in a study of cytomegalovirus exposure and HLA in healthy donors. The CDR3 runs to 14 residues. CDR1 and CDR2 (germline): SGHTA, FQGTGA. Use of 60 Vbeta and 13 Jbeta primers characterized the PCR. TCRdb's table, derived via immunoSEQ multiplex PCR, lists solely in-frame clones and lacks some. The sample gives 30,000 to 35,000 clones, about two thirds of which show up once; roughly a tenth is in the top ten. Material for sequencing was PBMCs. The rearrangement uses TRBV7-3 and TRBJ2-5, with 12 bases lining up with TRBD1. The J call is uncertain, as TRBJ2-7 better fits the DNA end. The source is a man aged 40-49 years in good health and CMV-seropositive. As DNA, the CDR3 is TGTGCCAGCAGCTTGGGGACAGGGGGCGCCGAGCAGTACTTC. It yields the protein CASSLGTGGAEQYF.